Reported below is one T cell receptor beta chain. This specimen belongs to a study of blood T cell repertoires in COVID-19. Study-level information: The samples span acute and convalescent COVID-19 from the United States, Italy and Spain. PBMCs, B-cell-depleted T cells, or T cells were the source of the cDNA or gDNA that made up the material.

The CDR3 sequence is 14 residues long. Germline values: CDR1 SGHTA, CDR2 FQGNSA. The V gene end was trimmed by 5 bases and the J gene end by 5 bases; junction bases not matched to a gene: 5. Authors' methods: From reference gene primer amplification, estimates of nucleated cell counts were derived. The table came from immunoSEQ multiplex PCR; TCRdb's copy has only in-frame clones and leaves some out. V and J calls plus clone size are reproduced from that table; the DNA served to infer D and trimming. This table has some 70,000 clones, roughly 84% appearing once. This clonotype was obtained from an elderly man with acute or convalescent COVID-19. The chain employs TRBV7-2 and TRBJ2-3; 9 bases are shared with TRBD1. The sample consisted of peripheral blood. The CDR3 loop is CASSQGQGIDTQYF. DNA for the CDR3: TGTGCCAGCAGCCAGGGACAGGGTATAGATACGCAGTATTTT. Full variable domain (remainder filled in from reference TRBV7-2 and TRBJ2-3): GAGVSQSPSNKVTEKGKDVELRCDPISGHTALYWYRQSLGQGLEFLIYFQGNSAPDKSGLPSDRFSAERTGGSVSTLTIQRTQQEDSAVYLCASSQGQGIDTQYFGPGTRLTVL.